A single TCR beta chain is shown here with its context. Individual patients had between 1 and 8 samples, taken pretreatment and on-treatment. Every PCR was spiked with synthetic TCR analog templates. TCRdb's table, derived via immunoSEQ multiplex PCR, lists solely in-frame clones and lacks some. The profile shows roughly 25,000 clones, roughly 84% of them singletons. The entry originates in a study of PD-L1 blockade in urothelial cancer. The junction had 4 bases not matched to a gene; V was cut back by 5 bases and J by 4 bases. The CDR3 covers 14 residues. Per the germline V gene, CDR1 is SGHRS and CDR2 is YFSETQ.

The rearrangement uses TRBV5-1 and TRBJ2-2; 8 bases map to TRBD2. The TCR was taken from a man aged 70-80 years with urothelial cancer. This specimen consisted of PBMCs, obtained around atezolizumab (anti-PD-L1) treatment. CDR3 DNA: TGCGCCAGCAGACTAGCGGAGAGCACCGGGGAGCTGTTTTTT. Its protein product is CASRLAESTGELFF.